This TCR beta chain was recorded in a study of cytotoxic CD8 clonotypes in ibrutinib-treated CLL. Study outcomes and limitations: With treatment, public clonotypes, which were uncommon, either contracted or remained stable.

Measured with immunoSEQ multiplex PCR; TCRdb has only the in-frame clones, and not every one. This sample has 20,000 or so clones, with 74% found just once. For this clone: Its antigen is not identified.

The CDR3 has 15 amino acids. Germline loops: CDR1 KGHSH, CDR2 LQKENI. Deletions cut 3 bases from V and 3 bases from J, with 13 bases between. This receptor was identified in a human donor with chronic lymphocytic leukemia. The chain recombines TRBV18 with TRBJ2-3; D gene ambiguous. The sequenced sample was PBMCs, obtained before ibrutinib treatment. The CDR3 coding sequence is TGTGCCAGCTCACCGTGGGGTACCATGACAGATACGCAGTATTTT. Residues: CASSPWGTMTDTQYF.